This T cell receptor (beta chain) was identified during a study of cytomegalovirus exposure and HLA in healthy donors. It was with 60 Vbeta and 13 Jbeta primers that the PCR ran. TCRdb's table, derived via immunoSEQ multiplex PCR, lists solely in-frame clones and lacks some. The table has over 120,000 clones, around two thirds seen once; the top ten hold 2.1%. This clone came up once. The CDR3 extends over 15 amino acids. The V and J ends lost 5 bases and 14 bases, in that order; junction bases with no gene match: 15. CDR1 and CDR2 from the germline V gene are MDHEN and SYDVKM. The source of this sequence is a woman aged 60-70 years in good health and CMV-seropositive. This chain uses TRBV28 with TRBJ1-6, with TRBD1 matching over 7 bases. The specimen sequenced was PBMCs. CDR3 amino acids: CASSLRDRHSSALHF. CDR3 coding DNA: TGTGCCAGCAGTCTCCGGGACAGACATTCTTCGGCCCTCCACTTT.